The 31 T cell receptor beta chains given below trace back to one sample, sequenced in a study of T cell repertoires in cytomegalovirus infection. Using its own MiXCR run on the reads, TCRdb lists one record per CDR3 protein. The table shows about 470,000 distinct CDR3 sequences, with approximately 40% occurring only once. These TCRs' antigens remain unknown. The sequencing used cultured PBMCs, collected from culture after CMV antigen stimulation. Receptor source: a human donor in good health (CMV status not recorded). Some clones in this sample may be carry-over from other donors' samples.

The chain joins TRBV7-6 to TRBJ1-1, with D perhaps matching TRBD1 (6 bases). Trimming left V 8 bases short and J 3 bases short, with 13 bases between. The germline gives CDR1 SGHVS, CDR2 FNYEAQ. The CDR3 is 13 residues long. For the CDR3, the DNA is TGTGCCAGCTTAAGGGGGGTATACACTGAAGCTTTCTTT. Its protein is CASLRGVYTEAFF.

J is TRBJ2-5 and V is TRBV6-6, with 7 bases that match TRBD1. The CDR3 is 15 residues long. Germline V CDR1 and CDR2: MNHNY, SVGAGI (reference sequence). Unmatched junction bases numbered 5, after V lost 4 bases and J lost 0 bases. The CDR3 is CASSWGTAHQETQYF. Written as DNA, the CDR3 is TGTGCCAGCAGTTGGGGGACAGCACACCAAGAGACCCAGTACTTC.

The V gene is TRBV7-8, the J gene TRBJ1-2, with D tentatively TRBD1 (6 bases). The CDR3 length is 14 residues. Trimming took 5 bases from V and 4 from J, leaving 14 bases between them. CDR1 and CDR2 (germline): SGHVS, FQNEAQ. The CDR3, as DNA: TGTGCCAGCAGCCTATACACAGGGCTCTATGGCTACACCTTC. It yields the protein CASSLYTGLYGYTF.

This chain links TRBV2 with TRBJ2-5; D may match TRBD1 or TRBD2 (5 bases each). The CDR3 sequence is 14 residues long. Trimming stripped 8 bases from V and 2 bases from J, with 15 bases between. Germline CDR1 reads SNHLY; CDR2 reads FYNNEI. The chain's CDR3 is CASRSGQGQETQYF. The DNA of the CDR3 is TGTGCCAGCCGCTCGGGGCAGGGTCAAGAGACCCAGTACTTC.

The genes are TRBV19 and TRBJ2-7, with D possibly TRBD2 on 6 matching bases. V was clipped by 5 bases and J by 5 bases, with 19 bases between them. Germline V gene lookup returns CDR1 LNHDA and CDR2 SQIVND (reference sequence). This CDR3 comprises 15 residues. The CDR3 sequence: CASSPLSGPLDEQYF. The CDR3 DNA follows: TGTGCCAGTAGTCCCCTTAGCGGACCATTAGACGAGCAGTACTTC. The full variable domain, rest sourced from reference TRBV19 and TRBJ2-7, is DGGITQSPKYLFRKEGQNVTLSCEQNLNHDAMYWYRQDPGQGLRLIYYSQIVNDFQKGDIAEGYSVSREKKESFPLTVTSAQKNPTAFYLCASSPLSGPLDEQYFGPGTRLTVT.

V usage is TRBV20-1 and J usage is TRBJ2-2; possibly TRBD2 for D (5 bases). Germline-derived CDR1 and CDR2 are DFQATT and SNEGSKA (reference sequence). V was trimmed by 3 bases and J by 7 bases, leaving 12 bases between them. This CDR3 has 13 amino acids. CDR3 residues: CSARSYRGGELFF. The CDR3 DNA follows: TGCAGTGCTAGGAGCTATCGGGGCGGGGAGCTGTTTTTT.

This clonotype was recorded a few times. CDR3 loop: CSAYSGGALDTQYF. The CDR3 nucleotides read TGCAGTGCTTATAGCGGGGGGGCCCTGGATACGCAGTATTTT. The chain is built from TRBV20-1 and TRBJ2-3, with 11 nucleotides matching TRBD2. The CDR3 is 14 residues long. Germline V gene data show CDR1 as DFQATT and CDR2 as SNEGSKA (reference sequence). V lost 5 bases and J lost 6; bases outside the gene matches: 7.

In this sample, this clonotype turned up a few times. This chain joins TRBV6-2 or TRBV6-3 and TRBJ2-1; the D gene is possibly TRBD2 (5 bases). Germline V gene data show CDR1 as MNHEY and CDR2 as SVGEGT. The length of the CDR3 is 16 residues. V was cut by 2 bases and J by 5 bases, with 16 bases left in between. This CDR3 is CASSYRVGVGDNEQFF. The CDR3 coding sequence is TGTGCCAGCAGTTACCGAGTGGGAGTAGGTGACAATGAGCAGTTCTTC.

This chain joins TRBV5-3 and TRBJ2-1; TRBD2 agrees at 9 bases. TRBV5-3 is classed as an ORF, of uncertain function. The CDR3 totals 15 residues. V lost 8 bases to trimming and J lost 7 bases; unmatched junction nucleotides: 13. The CDR3 spells CASSLGGSGGNEQFF. In DNA, the CDR3 is TGTGCCAGCAGCCTCGGGGGTAGCGGGGGTAATGAGCAGTTCTTC.

The chain joins TRBV7-2 to TRBJ2-2; 13 nucleotides agree with TRBD2. After removal of 5 bases from V and 6 bases from J, the junction contained 6 bases not matched to a gene. Per the germline V gene, CDR1 is SGHTA and CDR2 is FQGNSA. This CDR3 has 16 amino acids. The CDR3 is CASSHTSGGAAGELFF. As DNA, the CDR3 is TGTGCCAGCAGCCACACTAGCGGGGGGGCCGCCGGGGAGCTGTTTTTT. Combining the CDR3 with reference TRBV7-2 and TRBJ2-2 gives the whole variable domain GAGVSQSPSNKVTEKGKDVELRCDPISGHTALYWYRQSLGQGLEFLIYFQGNSAPDKSGLPSDRFSAERTGGSVSTLTIQRTQQEDSAVYLCASSHTSGGAAGELFFGEGSRLTVL.

The table lists this clonotype with a count of one. The chain couples TRBV4-1 to TRBJ1-2; D is unclear. The CDR3 is made up of 15 amino acids. Between the trimmed V and J ends, which lost 0 bases and 4 bases, there was a span of 12 bases. Germline V lookup: CDR1 MGHRA, CDR2 YSYEKL. CDR3 DNA sequence: TGCGCCAGCAGCCAAGAGAAGGATCCTTCCTATGGCTACACCTTC. Residues: CASSQEKDPSYGYTF.

This rearrangement joins TRBV7-2 to TRBJ2-7, with no clear D. Trimming took 6 bases from V and 2 from J, leaving 14 bases between them. Germline CDR1 SGHTA, CDR2 FQGNSA. The CDR3 contains 14 residues. CDR3 nucleotide sequence: TGTGCCAGCAGGGTCGGTGGCGGCCCCTACGAGCAGTACTTC. Translated, it gives CASRVGGGPYEQYF.

The chain carries TRBV7-9 and TRBJ2-5; 8 bases are a match to TRBD2. Germline-derived CDR1 and CDR2 are SEHNR and FQNEAQ (reference sequence). The V segment lost 5 bases and the J segment 4 bases; nucleotides outside the gene matches: 3. The CDR3 runs 13 residues. For the CDR3, the DNA is TGTGCCAGCAGCAATAGCGGGGCAGAGACCCAGTACTTC. Translating it yields CASSNSGAETQYF.

This sequence joins TRBV12-3 or TRBV12-4 and TRBJ2-1; perhaps TRBD1 as D (6 bases). V lost 7 bases and J 4 bases, leaving 14 bases between the germline ends. This CDR3 is built from 14 residues. This chain's CDR3 is CASTGQNRYNEQFF. Here the CDR3 DNA reads TGTGCCAGCACCGGACAGAACCGATACAATGAGCAGTTCTTC.

This clonotype was seen a handful of times. The rearrangement joins TRBV30 to TRBJ2-5; D might be TRBD2 (7 bases). The CDR3 runs 12 residues. Trimming stripped 7 bases from V and 4 bases from J, with 13 bases between. Germline-derived CDR1 and CDR2 are GTSNPN and SVGIG (reference sequence). CDR3 in DNA: TGTGCCTTTGAGGGGGGGGGAGAGACCCAGTACTTC. This sequence encodes CAFEGGGETQYF.

In this sample, this clonotype turned up a few times. The chain is built from TRBV7-2 and TRBJ1-2; possibly TRBD1 for D (5 bases). Germline CDR1 SGHTA, CDR2 FQGNSA. The CDR3 is made up of 13 amino acids. V shed 1 base and J shed 6 bases, with 9 bases lying between them. The CDR3, as DNA: TGTGCCAGCAGCTTAGTATTCAGGGATGGCTACACCTTC. Its translation: CASSLVFRDGYTF.

The chain links TRBV7-2 to TRBJ2-7, with D possibly being TRBD1 (6 bases). This CDR3 has 16 residues. The V gene's germline CDR1 is SGHTA and CDR2 FQGNSA. Trimming removed 5 bases from V and 0 bases from J, with 17 bases in between. As DNA, the CDR3 is TGTGCCAGCAGCGGAGGAGAGACAGGCAACTCCTACGAGCAGTACTTC. This translates into CASSGGETGNSYEQYF.

This clonotype showed up just a few times. The rearrangement links TRBV27 to TRBJ1-4; no clear D gene. V gave up 5 bases and J gave up 1 base, with 8 bases separating them. The CDR3 has 14 residues. The germline V gene has CDR1 MNHEY and CDR2 SMNVEV (reference sequence). CDR3 DNA: TGTGCCAGCAGTCGATCCCGAACTAATGAAAAACTGTTTTTT. Translated, it gives CASSRSRTNEKLFF.

The chain uses TRBV10-2 and TRBJ2-7; D perhaps matches TRBD1 (6 bases). Looked up from germline, CDR1 is WSHSY and CDR2 is SAAADI. The CDR3 has 15 amino acids. Trimming stripped 6 bases from V and 0 bases from J, with 15 bases between. CDR3 amino acids: CASSPGTPSSYEQYF. For the CDR3, the DNA is TGCGCCAGCAGCCCCGGGACACCGAGCTCCTACGAGCAGTACTTC.

The rearrangement links TRBV19 to TRBJ1-4, with a weak D call TRBD1 (5 bases). In germline, CDR1 is LNHDA, CDR2 SQIVND (reference sequence). The CDR3 is made up of 12 amino acids. V lost 9 bases and J 8 bases, leaving 13 bases between the germline ends. The DNA of the CDR3 is TGTGCCAGCCATCATAGGGGAGAAAAACTGTTTTTT. Translation gives CASHHRGEKLFF.

This clonotype was observed a handful of times. The chain employs TRBV6-1 and TRBJ2-7, with a tentative D call TRBD1 (6 bases). This CDR3 has 12 residues. CDR1 MNHNS and CDR2 SASEGT come from the germline V gene. The ends were cut back, 10 bases at V and 0 bases at J, with 10 bases in the middle. CDR3 bases: TGTGCCACCGGACAGAACTCCTACGAGCAGTACTTC. Translated: CATGQNSYEQYF.

The chain uses TRBV19 and TRBJ2-1; 7 bases match TRBD1. CDR1 is LNHDA and CDR2 is SQIVND in the germline V gene (reference sequence). After removal of 3 bases from V and 11 bases from J, the junction contained 4 bases not matched to a gene. The CDR3 has 12 residues. This CDR3 is CASSIKGAKQFF. The CDR3 bases are TGTGCCAGTAGTATCAAGGGGGCCAAGCAGTTCTTC.

This clonotype was counted between two and nine times. V and J are TRBV11-2 and TRBJ2-7; TRBD2 matches at 10 bases. The CDR3 totals 14 residues. V shed 0 bases and J 7 bases; nucleotides not matched to a gene: 3. CDR1 and CDR2 (germline): SGHAT, FQNNGV. CDR3: CASSLEVSGGEQYF. The CDR3 DNA reads as TGTGCCAGCAGCTTAGAGGTTAGCGGGGGGGAGCAGTACTTC.

Here the CDR3 reads CASSSQDSYSYNEQFF. The DNA of the CDR3 is TGTGCCAGCAGTTCTCAGGACAGCTACTCCTACAATGAGCAGTTCTTC. The chain recombines TRBV28 with TRBJ2-1; TRBD1 might be the D (6 bases). V lost 4 bases and J lost 0, with 13 bases in between. Germline CDR1 and CDR2: MDHEN and SYDVKM. This CDR3 has 16 amino acids.

This clonotype came up many times. The chain carries TRBV7-2 and TRBJ2-3, with a tentative D call TRBD2 (6 bases). The germline V and J ends were trimmed by 2 bases and 6 bases, with 12 bases remaining between them. The CDR3 is made up of 14 amino acids. Germline V gene lookup returns CDR1 SGHTA and CDR2 FQGNSA. This CDR3 is CASSLLAAPDTQYF. DNA of the CDR3: TGTGCCAGCAGCTTATTAGCGGCCCCCGATACGCAGTATTTT.

The gene calls are TRBV5-1 and TRBJ2-5, with D perhaps being TRBD1 or TRBD2 (5 bases each). The germline V gene encodes CDR1 SGHRS and CDR2 YFSETQ. Trimming stripped 0 bases from V and 4 bases from J, with 13 bases between. CDR3 length: 15 amino acids. The CDR3 loop reads CASSLAGTVAETQYF. Written as DNA, the CDR3 is TGCGCCAGCAGCTTGGCAGGGACCGTGGCAGAGACCCAGTACTTC.

The V and J genes are TRBV20-1 and TRBJ2-5, with 10 bases lining up with TRBD1. The CDR3 sequence is 15 residues long. CDR1 is DFQATT and CDR2 is SNEGSKA in the germline V gene (reference sequence). The V segment lost 3 bases and the J segment 5 bases; nucleotides outside the gene matches: 9. CDR3 sequence: CSARQDRGPGETQYF. In DNA form, the CDR3 reads TGCAGTGCTAGGCAAGACAGGGGGCCCGGTGAGACCCAGTACTTC.

This clonotype was seen just once. One junction end disagrees with the germline gene, perhaps due to a read error. The chain carries TRBV5-3 and TRBJ1-1; D gene uncertain. TRBV5-3 is labeled an ORF, and its function is uncertain. This CDR3 is built from 14 residues. CDR3 DNA sequence: TGTGCCAGCAGCTCCACCCGACAACCGAGGGAAGCTTTCTTT. Its translation is CASSSTRQPREAFF.

J is TRBJ2-3 and V is TRBV29-1, with TRBD1 identical over 7 bases. After removal of 6 bases from V and 3 bases from J, the junction contained 15 bases not matched to a gene. Germline V gene data show CDR1 as SQVTM and CDR2 as ANQGSEA. The CDR3 loop spans 16 amino acids. CDR3 protein: CSVSRQGSVLTDTQYF. Here the CDR3 DNA reads TGCAGCGTCTCACGACAGGGAAGCGTGTTGACAGATACGCAGTATTTT.

V is TRBV4-1 and J is TRBJ1-6; possible D gene TRBD1, 6 bases. V was trimmed by 1 base and J by 7 bases, leaving 14 bases between them. The CDR3 loop spans 16 amino acids. The germline V gene has CDR1 MGHRA and CDR2 YSYEKL. This CDR3 is CASSQGPQGANSPLHF. In nucleotides, the CDR3 is TGCGCCAGCAGCCAAGGCCCACAGGGAGCCAATTCACCCCTCCACTTT.

The chain joins TRBV7-2 to TRBJ1-2, with D perhaps matching TRBD1 (5 bases). Germline V gene sequence: CDR1 SGHTA, CDR2 FQGNSA. V shed 3 bases and J shed 7 bases, with 9 bases lying between them. The CDR3 length is 12 residues. The CDR3 reads CASSFGGGGYTF. Written as DNA, the CDR3 is TGTGCCAGCAGCTTTGGCGGGGGTGGCTACACCTTC.